Listed below are T cell receptor beta chains from one sample, sequenced in a study of blood T cell repertoires in COVID-19. Sequencing used immunoSEQ multiplex PCR; TCRdb keeps in-frame clones, though not all of them. Here the sample spans about 280,000 clones, approximately 80% being singletons. The sequenced material came from PBMCs or T cells enriched from blood (not recorded which). These receptors were collected from a middle-aged man who had been exposed to COVID-19. Each CDR3 is given with its conserved first and last residue. A D gene is named only where the DNA matches it firmly. Only part of the rows carry a size: once, few, many, or a class if the clone is expanded.

j_call: TRBJ2-1; clone_size: -; v_call: TRBV24-1; d_call: TRBD2; cdr3_nt: TGTGCCACCAGTACTAGCGGGAGGGCCTACAATGAGCAGTTCTTC; cdr3_aa: CATSTSGRAYNEQFF
j_call: TRBJ1-2; clone_size: -; v_call: TRBV10-3; d_call: -; cdr3_nt: TGTGCCATCAGTGAGTCGTGGCTCAAGGGCTACACCTTC; cdr3_aa: CAISESWLKGYTF
j_call: TRBJ1-5; clone_size: -; v_call: TRBV5-1; d_call: -; cdr3_nt: TGCGCCAGCAGCTTGGGGGGAGTCACTCGCAATCAGCCCCAGCATTTT; cdr3_aa: CASSLGGVTRNQPQHF
j_call: TRBJ1-6; clone_size: -; v_call: TRBV19; d_call: -; cdr3_nt: TGTGCCAGTAGTATAGTTCAGGGCCCTCTCCACTTT; cdr3_aa: CASSIVQGPLHF
j_call: TRBJ2-2; clone_size: -; v_call: TRBV6-5; d_call: -; cdr3_nt: TGTGCCACCCTCAGGGGGAACACCGGGGAGCTGTTTTTT; cdr3_aa: CATLRGNTGELFF
j_call: TRBJ2-2; clone_size: -; v_call: TRBV11-2; d_call: -; cdr3_nt: TGTGCCAGCAGCCCAGACACCAACACCGGGGAGCTGTTTTTT; cdr3_aa: CASSPDTNTGELFF
j_call: TRBJ2-3; clone_size: once; v_call: TRBV4-1; d_call: -; cdr3_nt: TGCGCCAGCAGCCTCGGCGGTCCTCTCACAGATACGCAGTATTTT; cdr3_aa: CASSLGGPLTDTQYF
j_call: TRBJ1-2; clone_size: -; v_call: TRBV11-2; d_call: -; cdr3_nt: TGTGCCAGCAGCTTAGAAGGGAGGGGCTACACCTTC; cdr3_aa: CASSLEGRGYTF
j_call: TRBJ1-6; clone_size: few; v_call: TRBV30; d_call: -; cdr3_nt: TGTGCCTGGAGTGTATCCGGCTATAATTCACCCCTCCACTTT; cdr3_aa: CAWSVSGYNSPLHF
j_call: TRBJ2-5; clone_size: -; v_call: TRBV18; d_call: -; cdr3_nt: TGTGCCAGCTCACCGTCTTCGGAGACCCAGTACTTC; cdr3_aa: CASSPSSETQYF